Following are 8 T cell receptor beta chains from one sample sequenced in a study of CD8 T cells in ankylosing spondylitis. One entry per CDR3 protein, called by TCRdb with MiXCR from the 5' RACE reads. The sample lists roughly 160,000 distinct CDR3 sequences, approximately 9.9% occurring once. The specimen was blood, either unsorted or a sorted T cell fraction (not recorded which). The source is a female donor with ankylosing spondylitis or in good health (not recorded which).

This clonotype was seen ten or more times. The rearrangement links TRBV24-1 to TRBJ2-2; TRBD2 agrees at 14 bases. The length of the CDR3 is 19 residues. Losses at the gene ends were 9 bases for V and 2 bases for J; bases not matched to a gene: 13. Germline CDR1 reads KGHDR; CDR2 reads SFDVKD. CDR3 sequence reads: CATGPTSTSGRANTGELFF. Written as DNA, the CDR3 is TGTGCCACCGGGCCAACCTCGACTAGCGGGAGGGCCAACACCGGGGAGCTGTTTTTT.

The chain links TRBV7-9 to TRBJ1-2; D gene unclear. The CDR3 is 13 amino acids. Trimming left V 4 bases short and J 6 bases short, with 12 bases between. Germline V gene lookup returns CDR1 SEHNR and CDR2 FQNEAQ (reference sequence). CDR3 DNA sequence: TGTGCCAGCAGCTACTACGGGCCTGATGGCTACACCTTC. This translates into CASSYYGPDGYTF.

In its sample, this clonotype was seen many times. The CDR3 coding sequence is TGCGCCAGCAGCACGGCCCACACCGGGGAGCTGTTTTTT. It is translated as CASSTAHTGELFF. The chain joins TRBV5-1 to TRBJ2-2; D not resolved. Germline assignment: CDR1 SGHRS and CDR2 YFSETQ. Trimming took 4 bases from V and 3 from J, leaving 7 bases between them. This CDR3 is built from 13 residues.

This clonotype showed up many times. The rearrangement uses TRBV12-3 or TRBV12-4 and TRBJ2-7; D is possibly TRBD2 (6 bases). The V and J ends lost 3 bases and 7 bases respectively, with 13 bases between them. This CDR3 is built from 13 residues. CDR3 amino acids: CASSLGRLVEQYF. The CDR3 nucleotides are TGTGCCAGCAGTTTGGGGCGACTAGTGGAGCAGTACTTC.

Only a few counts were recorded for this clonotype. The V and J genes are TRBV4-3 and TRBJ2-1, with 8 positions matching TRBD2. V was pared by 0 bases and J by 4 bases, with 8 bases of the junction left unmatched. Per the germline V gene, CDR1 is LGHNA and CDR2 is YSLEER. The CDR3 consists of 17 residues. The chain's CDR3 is CASSQEDWAGGYNEQFF. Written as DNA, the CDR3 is TGCGCCAGCAGCCAAGAGGATTGGGCGGGGGGTTACAATGAGCAGTTCTTC.

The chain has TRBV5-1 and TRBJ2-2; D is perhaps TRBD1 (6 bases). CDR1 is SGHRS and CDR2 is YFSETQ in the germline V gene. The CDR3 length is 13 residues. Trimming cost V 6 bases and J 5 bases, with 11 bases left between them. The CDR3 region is CASTQGRTGELFF. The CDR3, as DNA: TGCGCCAGCACCCAGGGGCGAACCGGGGAGCTGTTTTTT.

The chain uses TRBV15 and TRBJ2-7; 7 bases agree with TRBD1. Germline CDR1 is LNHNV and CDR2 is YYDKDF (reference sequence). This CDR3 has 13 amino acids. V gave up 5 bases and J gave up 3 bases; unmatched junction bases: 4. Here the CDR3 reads CATSPGQIYEQYF. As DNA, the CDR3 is TGTGCCACCAGCCCGGGACAGATCTACGAGCAGTACTTC.

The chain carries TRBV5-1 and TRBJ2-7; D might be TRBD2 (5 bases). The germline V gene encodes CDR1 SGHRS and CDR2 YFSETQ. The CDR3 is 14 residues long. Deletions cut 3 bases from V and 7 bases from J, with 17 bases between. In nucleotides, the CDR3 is TGCGCCAGCAGCTCTAGGCCACTAGGTGGGGAGCAGTACTTC. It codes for CASSSRPLGGEQYF.